This entry lists 9 T cell receptor beta chains sequenced from one sample in a study of T cell repertoires in cytomegalovirus infection. TCRdb reprocessed the reads with MiXCR, giving one entry per CDR3 protein. The table has fewer than 550,000 distinct CDR3 sequences, approximately 15% seen once. The sample consisted of CD8+ T cells from PBMCs. Receptors were obtained from a human donor in good health (CMV status not recorded). Some clones in this sample may be carry-over from other donors' samples.

This clonotype was observed many times. The CDR3 is CASSIGTGPYEQYF. The CDR3 DNA follows: TGTGCCAGCAGCATCGGGACAGGGCCCTACGAGCAGTACTTC. This rearrangement joins TRBV7-9 to TRBJ2-7; 9 positions agree with TRBD1. This CDR3 is 14 amino acids long. CDR1 and CDR2 (germline): SEHNR, FQNEAQ (reference sequence). V was clipped by 5 bases and J by 2 bases; unmatched bases: 4. Complete variable domain (other parts from reference TRBV7-9 and TRBJ2-7): DTGVSQNPRHKITKRGQNVTFRCDPISEHNRLYWYRQTLGQGPEFLTYFQNEAQLEKSRLLSDRFSAERPKGSFSTLEIQRTEQGDSAMYLCASSIGTGPYEQYFGPGTRLTVT.

This chain links TRBV6-6 with TRBJ1-1, with TRBD1 identical over 7 bases. J gave up 6 bases and V 0 bases, and 10 bases lay outside the gene matches. Germline loops: CDR1 MNHNY, CDR2 SVGAGI (reference sequence). This CDR3 has 16 residues. The DNA for the CDR3 is TGTGCCAGCAGTTACTCCGCGGACAGGCCAGCGGCTGAAGCTTTCTTT. This gives the protein CASSYSADRPAAEAFF.

This clonotype was observed a handful of times. The J gene is TRBJ2-6, the V gene TRBV5-1, with D unclear. The V end lost 0 bases, the J end lost 0 bases, and 19 bases lay between the germline ends. CDR3 size: 20 residues. Germline values: CDR1 SGHRS, CDR2 YFSETQ. The CDR3 DNA reads TGCGCCAGCAGCTTGGTAGGTGGCACCGGAACCCTCTCTGGGGCCAACGTCCTGACTTTC. Protein: CASSLVGGTGTLSGANVLTF.

The chain employs TRBV15 and TRBJ2-7, with a weak D call TRBD2 (5 bases). The CDR3 is 15 amino acids. CDR1 and CDR2 (germline): LNHNV, YYDKDF (reference sequence). V lost 5 bases and J 2 bases, leaving 16 bases between the germline ends. CDR3 nucleotides: TGTGCCACCAGCGGTCGGGTAGCGACTCCCTACGAGCAGTACTTC. This gives the protein CATSGRVATPYEQYF. The full variable domain, with the rest looked up from reference TRBV15 and TRBJ2-7, is DAMVIQNPRYQVTQFGKPVTLSCSQTLNHNVMYWYQQKSSQAPKLLFHYYDKDFNNEADTPDNFQSRRPNTSFCFLDIRSPGLGDTAMYLCATSGRVATPYEQYFGPGTRLTVT.

The chain is built from TRBV2 and TRBJ2-7; the D gene is possibly TRBD1 (5 bases). CDR1 is SNHLY, CDR2 FYNNEI, per germline. V gave up 10 bases and J gave up 2 bases, with 9 bases separating them. The CDR3 is made up of 11 amino acids. The CDR3 reads CATTTAYEQYF. CDR3 bases: TGTGCCACTACGACAGCCTACGAGCAGTACTTC.

This clonotype has just a few counts. The chain carries TRBV13 and TRBJ2-1; 12 bases fit TRBD1. Germline loops: CDR1 PRHDT, CDR2 FYEKMQ (reference sequence). V shed 1 base, J shed 9 bases, and the junction held 7 bases outside the gene matches. This CDR3 spans 16 amino acids. This CDR3 reads CASSLAGTGGQGEQFF. The DNA for the CDR3 is TGTGCCAGCAGCTTAGCCGGGACAGGGGGCCAGGGTGAGCAGTTCTTC.

In this sample, this clonotype turned up a few times. A much more abundant neighbour one base away suggests this may be a read error. No conserved phenylalanine or tryptophan is present at the end of the CDR3, so a read error is the likely explanation. V is TRBV12-3 or TRBV12-4 and J is TRBJ2-1, with 8 bases matching TRBD2. CDR3 length: 18 amino acids. V lost 5 bases to trimming and J lost 0 bases; unmatched junction nucleotides: 12. This chain's CDR3 is CASSQSSGSKSSYNEQFL. CDR3 sequence (DNA): TGTGCCAGCAGTCAGTCTAGCGGGTCGAAAAGCTCCTACAATGAGCAGTTCTTA.

This clonotype occurred many times. The V and J genes are TRBV7-9 and TRBJ2-7; 12 nucleotides match TRBD2. The CDR3 is made up of 16 amino acids. V shed 1 base and J 6 bases; nucleotides not matched to a gene: 7. Germline CDR1 and CDR2: SEHNR and FQNEAQ (reference sequence). Here the CDR3 DNA reads TGTGCCAGCAGCTTAGTAGCTAGCGGGAGGGATTCCGAGCAGTACTTC. It translates to CASSLVASGRDSEQYF.

This clonotype was seen ten or more times. J is TRBJ2-5 and V is TRBV11-2; 8 nucleotides align to TRBD1. The germline V gene encodes CDR1 SGHAT and CDR2 FQNNGV. The J segment lost 4 bases and the V segment lost 5 bases, leaving 12 bases of the junction unmatched. The CDR3 sequence is 16 residues long. CDR3 nucleotide sequence: TGTGCCAGCAGCGAGGGAGACAGGGGCGAGGGAGAGACCCAGTACTTC. Translated: CASSEGDRGEGETQYF.